What follows describes a single T cell receptor beta chain. Its antigen is not identified. Both 60 Vbeta primers and 13 Jbeta primers went into the PCR. Sequenced by immunoSEQ multiplex PCR; TCRdb stores in-frame clones only, minus some. There are around 150,000 clones in the sample; roughly 79% occur only once, and under 0.8% lies in the top ten. Germline loops: CDR1 MNHEY, CDR2 SVGAGI. After removal of 2 bases from V and 6 bases from J, the junction contained 7 bases not matched to a gene. The CDR3 totals 14 residues. These data belong to a study of cytomegalovirus exposure and HLA in healthy donors. Overall study results and limits: A later examination showed that TCR association rates differed by HLA locus, with DRB1 most and HLA-C fewest. There were a few CMV-associated chains whose specificity for CMV antigens was confirmed in vitro. TCR beta V- and J-gene trimming was later associated with a missense DCLRE1C variant.

Material: PBMCs. V gene TRBV6-5 combines with J gene TRBJ2-7; 7 bases line up with TRBD2. This TCR came from a male donor in good health and CMV-seronegative. The CDR3 DNA follows: TGTGCCAGCAGTTACGAAACGAGGACTAGCGAGCAGTACTTC. It yields the protein CASSYETRTSEQYF.